The rows below give T cell receptor beta chains drawn from one sample of a study of relationships among human T cell subsets. Each CDR3 protein is one row after TCRdb ran MiXCR on the multiplex PCR reads. Of approximately 15,000 distinct CDR3 sequences in the sample, over 50% were seen once. The sample taken for sequencing was Tregs sorted from blood. The origin of the receptors is a man aged 40-50 years in good health. Each CDR3 is given with its conserved first and last residue. Each record gives: clone size, J gene, D gene, V gene, CDR3 protein, CDR3 DNA. A D gene is named only where the DNA matches it firmly. Clone size, where shown, is once, few, many, or a class for clones that have expanded.

NA,TRBJ2-7,NA,TRBV28,CASSLDLNYEQYF,TGTGCCAGCAGTTTAGATCTGAACTACGAGCAGTACTTC
NA,TRBJ2-1,TRBD2,TRBV5-1,CASSLGTSTEQQFF,TGCGCCAGCAGCTTGGGGACTAGCACGGAACAGCAGTTCTTC
NA,TRBJ2-6,NA,TRBV21-1,CASSKVVASGANVLTF,NA
NA,TRBJ2-7,TRBD2,TRBV6-6,CASRPAKRGFFEQYF,TGTGCCAGCAGGCCCGCCAAGCGGGGGTTCTTCGAGCAGTACTTC
NA,TRBJ1-3,NA,TRBV25-1,CASSEPQGRNTIYF,TGTGCCAGCAGTGAACCACAGGGACGAAACACCATATATTTT
NA,TRBJ2-5,NA,TRBV7-9,CASSLMDSQETQYF,TGTGCCAGCAGCTTAATGGACAGCCAAGAGACCCAGTACTTC
NA,TRBJ2-7,NA,TRBV5-6,CASSFPQGTPYEQYF,TGTGCCAGCAGCTTTCCCCAGGGGACCCCCTACGAGCAGTACTTC
NA,TRBJ2-7,TRBD1,TRBV7-9,CASSPWDSNSYEQYF,TGTGCCAGCAGCCCATGGGACAGTAACTCCTACGAGCAGTACTTC
NA,TRBJ2-4,NA,TRBV11-2,CASSLSSSLAKNIQYF,TGTGCCAGCAGCTTATCGAGTTCGCTAGCCAAAAACATTCAGTACTTC
NA,TRBJ1-2,NA,TRBV28,CASRIQDGYTF,TGTGCCAGCAGAATCCAGGATGGCTACACCTTC
once,TRBJ1-4,NA,TRBV5-1,CASSPRRGATNEKLFF,TGCGCCAGCAGCCCCAGACGGGGGGCAACTAATGAAAAACTGTTTTTT
few,TRBJ2-4,NA,TRBV12-3/TRBV12-4,CASSLDPDIQYF,TGTGCCAGCAGTTTGGACCCGGACATTCAGTACTTC
once,TRBJ2-7,NA,TRBV12-3/TRBV12-4,CAVGRASSYEQYF,TGTGCCGTCGGGCGTGCTAGCTCCTACGAGCAGTACTTC
NA,TRBJ2-7,NA,TRBV11-2,CASGPVGQGPYEQYF,TGTGCCAGCGGCCCCGTGGGGCAGGGGCCCTACGAGCAGTACTTC
once,TRBJ1-1,NA,TRBV28,CATSDPMNTEAFF,TGTGCCACCAGTGACCCTATGAACACTGAAGCTTTCTTT
NA,TRBJ2-5,NA,TRBV5-1,CASSFSGLDETQYF,TGCGCCAGCAGCTTTTCGGGGCTCGATGAGACCCAGTACTTC
NA,TRBJ1-3,NA,TRBV6-1,CASSGTVGNTIYF,TGTGCCAGCAGTGGGACAGTTGGAAACACCATATATTTT
NA,TRBJ2-7,TRBD2,TRBV20-1,CSARDGSSGSSYEQYF,TGCAGTGCTAGAGATGGCTCTAGCGGGTCCTCCTACGAGCAGTACTTC
NA,TRBJ1-1,NA,TRBV29-1,CSVATPGHLNTEAFF,TGCAGCGTTGCGACCCCGGGACACCTGAACACTGAAGCTTTCTTT
NA,TRBJ2-7,TRBD1,TRBV11-1,CASSFARGCEQYF,TGTGCCAGCAGCTTTGCCAGGGGGTGCGAGCAGTACTTC
NA,TRBJ2-1,TRBD2,TRBV4-1,CASSQLGLAVSVPAYNEQFF,TGCGCCAGCAGCCAATTGGGACTAGCGGTCTCCGTGCCAGCCTACAATGAGCAGTTCTTC
once,TRBJ1-6,NA,TRBV2,CASSRDTGSPLHF,TGTGCCAGCAGTAGGGACACAGGATCACCCCTCCACTTT